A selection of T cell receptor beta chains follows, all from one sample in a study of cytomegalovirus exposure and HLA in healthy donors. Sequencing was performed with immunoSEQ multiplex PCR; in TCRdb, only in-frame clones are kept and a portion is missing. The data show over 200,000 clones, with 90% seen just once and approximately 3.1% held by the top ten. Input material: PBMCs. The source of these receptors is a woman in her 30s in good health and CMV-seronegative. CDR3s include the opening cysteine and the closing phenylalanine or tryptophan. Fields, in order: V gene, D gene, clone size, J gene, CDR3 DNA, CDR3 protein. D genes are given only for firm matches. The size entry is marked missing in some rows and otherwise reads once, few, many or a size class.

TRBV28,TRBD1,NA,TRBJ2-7,TGTGCCAGCAGGTTGACAGGGGGCTACGAGCAGTACTTC,CASRLTGGYEQYF
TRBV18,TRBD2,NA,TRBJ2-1,TGTGCCAGCTCACGACAGCGGGACGACACATCTGAGCAGTTCTTC,CASSRQRDDTSEQFF
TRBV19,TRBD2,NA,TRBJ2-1,TGTGCCAGTAGTATACTACTAGCGACCCGTGGCGATGAGCAGTTCTTC,CASSILLATRGDEQFF
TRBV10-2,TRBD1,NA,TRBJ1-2,TGCGCCAGCAGTGATAGCGCAGGGGGGACCTTC,CASSDSAGGTF
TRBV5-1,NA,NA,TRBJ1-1,TGCGCCAGCAGCTTGGCCAGGACGGCAAACACTGAAGCTTTCTTT,CASSLARTANTEAFF
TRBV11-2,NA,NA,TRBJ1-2,TGTGCCAGCAGCTTGCCCGGGACACCCTATGGCTACACCTTC,CASSLPGTPYGYTF
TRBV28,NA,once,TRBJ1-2,TGTGCCAGCAGTTTTTTAGGGATTGGCGGCTACACCTTC,CASSFLGIGGYTF
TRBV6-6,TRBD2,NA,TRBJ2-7,TGTGCCAGCAGAAACCTAGCGGCTGGGTCCTACGAGCAGTACTTC,CASRNLAAGSYEQYF
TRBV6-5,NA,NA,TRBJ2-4,TGTGCCAGCAGTTACTCTCCCGAGGGAGCCAAAAACATTCAGTACTTC,CASSYSPEGAKNIQYF
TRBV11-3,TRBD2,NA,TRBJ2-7,TGTGCCAGCAGCTTCTATGTGGCGGGAGGCCGCTACGAGCAGTACTTC,CASSFYVAGGRYEQYF
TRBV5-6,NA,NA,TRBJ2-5,TGTGCCAGCAGCTTGGTAAAGGTTGGACAAGAGACCCAGTACTTC,CASSLVKVGQETQYF
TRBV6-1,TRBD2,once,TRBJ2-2,TGTGCCAGCAGCAAAGCGGGAGGGACCGGGGAGCTGTTTTTT,CASSKAGGTGELFF
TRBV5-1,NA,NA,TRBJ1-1,TGCGCCAGCGCGACCCTCTTTCTACAGGGTGACACTGAAGCTTTCTTT,CASATLFLQGDTEAFF
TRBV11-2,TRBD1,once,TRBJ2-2,TGTGCCAGCAGCTTAGCCGGGACAGGGACCGGGGAGCTGTTTTTT,CASSLAGTGTGELFF
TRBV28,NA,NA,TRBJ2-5,TGTGCCAGCAGTCTATTAACCTCTACCGAGACCCAGTACTTC,CASSLLTSTETQYF
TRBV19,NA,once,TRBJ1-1,TGTGCCAGTCGGCAGCGGGGCAGTAACACTGAAGCTTTCTTT,CASRQRGSNTEAFF